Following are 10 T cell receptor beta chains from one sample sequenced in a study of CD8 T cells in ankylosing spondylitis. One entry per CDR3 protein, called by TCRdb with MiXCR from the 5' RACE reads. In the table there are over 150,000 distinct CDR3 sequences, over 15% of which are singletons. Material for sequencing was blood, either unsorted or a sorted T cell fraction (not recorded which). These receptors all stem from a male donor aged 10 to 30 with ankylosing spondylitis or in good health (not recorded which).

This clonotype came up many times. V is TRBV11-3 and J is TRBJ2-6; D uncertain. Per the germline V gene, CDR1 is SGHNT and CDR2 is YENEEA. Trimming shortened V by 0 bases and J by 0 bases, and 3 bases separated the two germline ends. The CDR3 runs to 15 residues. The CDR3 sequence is CASSLDGSGANVLTF. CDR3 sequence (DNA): TGTGCCAGCAGCTTAGACGGCTCTGGGGCCAACGTCCTGACTTTC.

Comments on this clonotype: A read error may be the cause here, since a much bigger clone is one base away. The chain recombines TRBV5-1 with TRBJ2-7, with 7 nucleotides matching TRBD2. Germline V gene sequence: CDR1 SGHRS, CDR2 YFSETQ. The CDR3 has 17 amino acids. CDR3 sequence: CASSLVKSRGDYYDQYF. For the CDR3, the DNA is TGCGCCAGCAGCTTGGTGAAATCCCGCGGGGACTACTACGACCAGTACTTC.

CDR3 sequence (DNA): TGTGCCAGCAGTTTACTAAGGGACAGGGGGAGCGAGCAGTACTTC. Translating gives CASSLLRDRGSEQYF. V is TRBV27 and J is TRBJ2-7, with 11 positions matching TRBD1. Germline lookup yields CDR1 MNHEY and CDR2 SMNVEV (reference sequence). Trimming removed 2 bases from V and 6 bases from J; junction bases left unmatched: 6. The CDR3 contains 15 residues.

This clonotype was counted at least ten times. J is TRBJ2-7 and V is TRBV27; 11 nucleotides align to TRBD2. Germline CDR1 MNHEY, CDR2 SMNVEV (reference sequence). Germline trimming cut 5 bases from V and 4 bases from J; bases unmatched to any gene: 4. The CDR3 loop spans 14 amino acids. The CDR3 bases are TGTGCCAGCAGTACGGGGACTAGCGGATACGAGCAGTACTTC. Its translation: CASSTGTSGYEQYF.

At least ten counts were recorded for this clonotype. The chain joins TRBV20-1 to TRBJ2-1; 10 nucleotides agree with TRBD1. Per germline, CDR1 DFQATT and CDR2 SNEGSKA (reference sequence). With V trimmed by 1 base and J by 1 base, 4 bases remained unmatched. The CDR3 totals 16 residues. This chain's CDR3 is CSARVTGGFSYNEQFF. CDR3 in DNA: TGCAGTGCTAGAGTGACAGGGGGCTTTTCCTACAATGAGCAGTTCTTC.

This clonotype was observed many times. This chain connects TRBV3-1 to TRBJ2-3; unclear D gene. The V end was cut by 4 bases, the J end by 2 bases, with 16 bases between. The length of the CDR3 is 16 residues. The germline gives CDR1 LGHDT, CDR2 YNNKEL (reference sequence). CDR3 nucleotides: TGTGCCAGCAGCCCCCAGTCCATCTTCCTCACAGATACGCAGTATTTT. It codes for CASSPQSIFLTDTQYF.

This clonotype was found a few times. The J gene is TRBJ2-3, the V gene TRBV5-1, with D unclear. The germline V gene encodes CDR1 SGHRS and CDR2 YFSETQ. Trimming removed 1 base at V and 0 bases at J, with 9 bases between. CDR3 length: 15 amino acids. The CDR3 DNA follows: TGCGCCAGCAGCTTGTCCGTAACTAGCACAGATACGCAGTATTTT. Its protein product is CASSLSVTSTDTQYF.

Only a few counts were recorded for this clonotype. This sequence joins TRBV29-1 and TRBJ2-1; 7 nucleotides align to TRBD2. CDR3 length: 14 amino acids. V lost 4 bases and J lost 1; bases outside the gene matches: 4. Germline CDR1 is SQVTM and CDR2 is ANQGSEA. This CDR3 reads CSVVPAGSYNEQFF. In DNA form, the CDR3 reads TGCAGCGTTGTCCCAGCGGGATCCTACAATGAGCAGTTCTTC.

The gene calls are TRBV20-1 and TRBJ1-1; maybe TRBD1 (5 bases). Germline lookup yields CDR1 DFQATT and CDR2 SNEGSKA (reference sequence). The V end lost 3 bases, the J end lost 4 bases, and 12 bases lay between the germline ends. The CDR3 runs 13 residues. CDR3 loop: CSARSLGGTEAFF. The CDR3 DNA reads TGCAGTGCTAGGAGTCTGGGGGGCACTGAAGCTTTCTTT.

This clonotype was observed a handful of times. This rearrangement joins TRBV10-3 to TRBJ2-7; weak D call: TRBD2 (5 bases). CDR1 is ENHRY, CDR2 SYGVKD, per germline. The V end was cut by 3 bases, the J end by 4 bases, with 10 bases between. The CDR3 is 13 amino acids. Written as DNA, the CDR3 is TGTGCCATCAGTGACCAAACTAGTTACGAGCAGTACTTC. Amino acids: CAISDQTSYEQYF.